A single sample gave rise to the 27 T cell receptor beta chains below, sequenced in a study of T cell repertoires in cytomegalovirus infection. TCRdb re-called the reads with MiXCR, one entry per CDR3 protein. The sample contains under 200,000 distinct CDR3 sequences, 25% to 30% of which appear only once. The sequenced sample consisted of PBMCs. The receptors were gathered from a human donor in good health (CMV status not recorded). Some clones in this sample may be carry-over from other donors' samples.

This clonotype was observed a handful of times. CDR3 nucleotide sequence: TGTGCCAGCAGCTCGCTCACCGGGACAGTAAATCAGCCCCAGCATTTT. Protein product: CASSSLTGTVNQPQHF. This chain connects TRBV7-2 to TRBJ1-5, with 7 bases identical to TRBD1. J lost 4 bases, V lost 4 bases, and 10 bases had no gene match. In germline, CDR1 is SGHTA, CDR2 FQGNSA. The CDR3 consists of 16 residues.

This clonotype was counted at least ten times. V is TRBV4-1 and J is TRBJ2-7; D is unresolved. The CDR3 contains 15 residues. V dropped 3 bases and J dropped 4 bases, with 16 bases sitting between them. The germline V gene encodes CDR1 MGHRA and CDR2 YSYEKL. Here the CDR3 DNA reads TGCGCCAGCAGCCAGGCCCGACCGAGTCCTTACGAGCAGTACTTC. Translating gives CASSQARPSPYEQYF.

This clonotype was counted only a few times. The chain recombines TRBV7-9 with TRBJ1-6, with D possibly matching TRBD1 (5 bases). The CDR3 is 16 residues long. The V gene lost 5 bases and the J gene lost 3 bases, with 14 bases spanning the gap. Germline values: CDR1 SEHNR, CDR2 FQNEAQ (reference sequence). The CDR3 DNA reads TGTGCCAGCAGCCTCCGGGACGCCGGCTATAATTCACCCCTCCACTTT. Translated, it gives CASSLRDAGYNSPLHF.

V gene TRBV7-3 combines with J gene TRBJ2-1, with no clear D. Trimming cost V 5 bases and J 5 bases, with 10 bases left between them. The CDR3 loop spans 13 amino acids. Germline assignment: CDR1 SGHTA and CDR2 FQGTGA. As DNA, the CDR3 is TGTGCCAGCAGCCTCGACAATGACAATGAGCAGTTCTTC. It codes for CASSLDNDNEQFF.

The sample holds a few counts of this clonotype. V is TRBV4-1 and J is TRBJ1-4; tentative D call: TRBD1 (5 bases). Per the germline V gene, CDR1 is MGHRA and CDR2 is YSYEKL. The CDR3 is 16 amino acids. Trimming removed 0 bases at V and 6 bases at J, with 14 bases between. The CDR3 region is CASSQDVGANDEKLFF. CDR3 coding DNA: TGCGCCAGCAGCCAAGATGTCGGGGCCAATGATGAAAAACTGTTTTTT.

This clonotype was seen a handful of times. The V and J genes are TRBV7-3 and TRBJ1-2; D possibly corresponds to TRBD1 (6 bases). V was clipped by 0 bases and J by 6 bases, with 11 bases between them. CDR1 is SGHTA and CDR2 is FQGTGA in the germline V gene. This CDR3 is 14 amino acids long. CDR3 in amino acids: CASSLTGAGDGYTF. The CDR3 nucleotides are TGTGCCAGCAGCTTAACGGGGGCAGGGGATGGCTACACCTTC.

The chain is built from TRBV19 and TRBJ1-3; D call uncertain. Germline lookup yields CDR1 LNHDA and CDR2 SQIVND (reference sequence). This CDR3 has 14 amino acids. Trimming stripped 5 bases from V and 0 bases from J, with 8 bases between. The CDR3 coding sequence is TGTGCCAGTAGTCCCGGGAGCTCTGGAAACACCATATATTTT. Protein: CASSPGSSGNTIYF.

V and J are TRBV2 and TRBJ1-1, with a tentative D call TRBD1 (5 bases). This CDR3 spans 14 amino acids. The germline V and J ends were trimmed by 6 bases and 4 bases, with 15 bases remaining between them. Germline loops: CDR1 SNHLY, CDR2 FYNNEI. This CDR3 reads CASSYRGQGTEAFF. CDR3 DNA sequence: TGTGCCAGCAGCTACCGTGGGCAGGGCACTGAAGCTTTCTTT.

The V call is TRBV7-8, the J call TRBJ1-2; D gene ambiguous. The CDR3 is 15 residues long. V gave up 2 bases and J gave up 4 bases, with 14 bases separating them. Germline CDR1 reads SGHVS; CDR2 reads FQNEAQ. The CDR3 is CASSLTNVPTYGYTF. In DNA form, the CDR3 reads TGTGCCAGCAGCTTAACGAATGTCCCCACCTATGGCTACACCTTC.

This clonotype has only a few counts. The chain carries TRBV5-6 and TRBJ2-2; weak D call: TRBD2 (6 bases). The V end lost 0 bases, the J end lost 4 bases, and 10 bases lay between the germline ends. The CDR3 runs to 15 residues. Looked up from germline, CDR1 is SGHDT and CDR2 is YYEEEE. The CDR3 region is CASSLGGGITGELFF. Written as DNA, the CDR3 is TGTGCCAGCAGCTTGGGTGGGGGGATCACCGGGGAGCTGTTTTTT.

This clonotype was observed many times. The CDR3 here is CASRQPDFYQPQHF. CDR3 coding DNA: TGTGCCAGCAGACAGCCGGATTTTTATCAGCCCCAGCATTTT. J is TRBJ1-5 and V is TRBV7-2; D ambiguous. CDR1 SGHTA and CDR2 FQGNSA come from the germline V gene. This CDR3 spans 14 amino acids. The ends were cut back, 6 bases at V and 5 bases at J, with 14 bases in the middle.

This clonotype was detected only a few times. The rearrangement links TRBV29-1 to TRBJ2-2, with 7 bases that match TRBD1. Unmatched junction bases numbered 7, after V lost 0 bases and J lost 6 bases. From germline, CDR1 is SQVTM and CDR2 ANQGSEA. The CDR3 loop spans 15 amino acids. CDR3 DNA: TGCAGCGTTGAAGACGACAGGGTGGGTTCCGGGGAGCTGTTTTTT. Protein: CSVEDDRVGSGELFF.

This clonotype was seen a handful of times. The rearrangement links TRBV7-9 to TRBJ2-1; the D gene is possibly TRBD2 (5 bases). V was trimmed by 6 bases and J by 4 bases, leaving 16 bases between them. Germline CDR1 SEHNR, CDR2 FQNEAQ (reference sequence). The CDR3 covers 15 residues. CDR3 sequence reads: CASSQVEGRYNEQFF. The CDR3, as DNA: TGTGCCAGCAGTCAAGTAGAGGGAAGGTACAATGAGCAGTTCTTC.

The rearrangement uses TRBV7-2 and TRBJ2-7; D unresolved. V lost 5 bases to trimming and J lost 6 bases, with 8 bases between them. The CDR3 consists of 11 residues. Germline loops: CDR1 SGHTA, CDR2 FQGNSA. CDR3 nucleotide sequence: TGTGCCAGCAGCCATCGGCGCGAGCAGTACTTC. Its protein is CASSHRREQYF.

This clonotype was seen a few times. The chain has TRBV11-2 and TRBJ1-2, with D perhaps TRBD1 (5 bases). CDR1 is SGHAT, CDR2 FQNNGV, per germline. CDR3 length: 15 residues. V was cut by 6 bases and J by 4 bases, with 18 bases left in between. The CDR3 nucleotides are TGTGCCAGCAGACGGGACCGGAGTCTTTTCTATGGCTACACCTTC. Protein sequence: CASRRDRSLFYGYTF. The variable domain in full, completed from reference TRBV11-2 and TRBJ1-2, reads EAGVAQSPRYKIIEKRQSVAFWCNPISGHATLYWYQQILGQGPKLLIQFQNNGVVDDSQLPKDRFSAERLKGVDSTLKIQPAKLEDSAVYLCASRRDRSLFYGYTFGSGTRLTVV.

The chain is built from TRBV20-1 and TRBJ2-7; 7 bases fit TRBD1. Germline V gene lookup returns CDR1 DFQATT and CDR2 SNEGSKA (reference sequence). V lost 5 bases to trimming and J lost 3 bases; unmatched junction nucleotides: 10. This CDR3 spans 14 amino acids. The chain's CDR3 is CSALRQGMSYEQYF. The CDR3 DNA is TGCAGTGCTCTAAGACAGGGTATGAGCTACGAGCAGTACTTC.

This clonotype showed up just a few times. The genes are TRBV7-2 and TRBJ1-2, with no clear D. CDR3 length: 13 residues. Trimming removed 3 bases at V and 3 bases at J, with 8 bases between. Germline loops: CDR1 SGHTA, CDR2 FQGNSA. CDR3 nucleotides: TGTGCCAGCAGCTTTAACGGAGACTATGGCTACACCTTC. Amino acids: CASSFNGDYGYTF.

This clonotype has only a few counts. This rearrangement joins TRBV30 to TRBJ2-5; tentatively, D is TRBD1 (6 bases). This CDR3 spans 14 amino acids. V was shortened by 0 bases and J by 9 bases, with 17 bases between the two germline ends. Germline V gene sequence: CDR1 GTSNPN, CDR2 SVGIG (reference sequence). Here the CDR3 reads CAWSVTRTKGAQYF. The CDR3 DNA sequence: TGTGCCTGGAGTGTAACCAGAACCAAGGGGGCCCAGTACTTC.

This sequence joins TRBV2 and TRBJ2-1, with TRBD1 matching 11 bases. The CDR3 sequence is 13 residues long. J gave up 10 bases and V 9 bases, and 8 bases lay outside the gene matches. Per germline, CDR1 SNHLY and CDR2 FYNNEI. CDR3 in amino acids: CASQGDRGGEQFF. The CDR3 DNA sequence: TGTGCCAGTCAAGGGGACAGGGGGGGAGAGCAGTTCTTC.

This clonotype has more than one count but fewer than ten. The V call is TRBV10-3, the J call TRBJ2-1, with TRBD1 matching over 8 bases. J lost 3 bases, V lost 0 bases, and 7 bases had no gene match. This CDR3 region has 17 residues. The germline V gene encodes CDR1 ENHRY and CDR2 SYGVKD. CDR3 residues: CAISESRDRGYYNEQFF. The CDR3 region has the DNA TGTGCCATCAGTGAGTCGCGCGACAGGGGTTACTACAATGAGCAGTTCTTC.

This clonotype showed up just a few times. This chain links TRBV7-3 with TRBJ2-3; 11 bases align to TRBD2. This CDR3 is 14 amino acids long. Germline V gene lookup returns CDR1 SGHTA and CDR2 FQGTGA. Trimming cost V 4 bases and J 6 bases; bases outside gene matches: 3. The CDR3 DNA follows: TGTGCCAGCAGCTCGGGACTAGCGGATGATACGCAGTATTTT. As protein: CASSSGLADDTQYF.

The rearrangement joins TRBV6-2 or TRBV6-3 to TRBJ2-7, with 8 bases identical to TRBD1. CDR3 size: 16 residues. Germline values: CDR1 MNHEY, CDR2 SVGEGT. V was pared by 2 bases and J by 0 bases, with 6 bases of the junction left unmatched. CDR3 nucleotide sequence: TGTGCCAGCAGTTACCGACAGGGGAGAAGCTCCTACGAGCAGTACTTC. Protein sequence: CASSYRQGRSSYEQYF.

CDR3 sequence (DNA): TGCAGTGCCCACTCCCGGGGATATGGCTACACCTTC. As protein: CSAHSRGYGYTF. This sequence joins TRBV20-1 and TRBJ1-2; the D is unclear. The CDR3 contains 12 residues. The germline V gene has CDR1 DFQATT and CDR2 SNEGSKA (reference sequence). V lost 6 bases to trimming and J lost 5 bases, with 13 bases between them.

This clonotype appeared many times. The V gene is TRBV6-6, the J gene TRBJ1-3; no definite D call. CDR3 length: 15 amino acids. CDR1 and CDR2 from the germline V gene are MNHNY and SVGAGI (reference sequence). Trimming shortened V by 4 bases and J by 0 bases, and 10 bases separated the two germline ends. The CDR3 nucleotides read TGTGCCAGCAGTTCGTCGACACTCTCTGGAAACACCATATATTTT. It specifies CASSSSTLSGNTIYF.

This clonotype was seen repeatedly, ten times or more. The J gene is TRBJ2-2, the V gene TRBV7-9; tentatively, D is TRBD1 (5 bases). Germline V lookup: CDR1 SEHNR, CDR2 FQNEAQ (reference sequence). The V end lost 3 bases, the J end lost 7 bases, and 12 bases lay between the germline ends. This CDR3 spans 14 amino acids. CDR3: CASSFQGRSGELFF. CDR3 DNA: TGTGCCAGCAGCTTCCAGGGAAGAAGCGGGGAGCTGTTTTTT. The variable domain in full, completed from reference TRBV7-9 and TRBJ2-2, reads DTGVSQNPRHKITKRGQNVTFRCDPISEHNRLYWYRQTLGQGPEFLTYFQNEAQLEKSRLLSDRFSAERPKGSFSTLEIQRTEQGDSAMYLCASSFQGRSGELFFGEGSRLTVL.

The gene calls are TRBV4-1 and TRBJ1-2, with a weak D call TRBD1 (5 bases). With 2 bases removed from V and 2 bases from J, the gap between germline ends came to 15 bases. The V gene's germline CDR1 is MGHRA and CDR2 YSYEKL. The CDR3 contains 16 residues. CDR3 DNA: TGCGCCAGCAGCCAACCCCGGGCAGGGTCGAACTATGGCTACACCTTC. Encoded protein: CASSQPRAGSNYGYTF.

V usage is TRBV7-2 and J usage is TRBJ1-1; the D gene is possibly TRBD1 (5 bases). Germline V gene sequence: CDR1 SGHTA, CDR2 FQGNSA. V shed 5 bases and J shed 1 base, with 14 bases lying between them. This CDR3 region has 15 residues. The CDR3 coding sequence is TGTGCCAGCAGCCCCCGGGGGGGATCGAACACTGAAGCTTTCTTT. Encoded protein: CASSPRGGSNTEAFF.